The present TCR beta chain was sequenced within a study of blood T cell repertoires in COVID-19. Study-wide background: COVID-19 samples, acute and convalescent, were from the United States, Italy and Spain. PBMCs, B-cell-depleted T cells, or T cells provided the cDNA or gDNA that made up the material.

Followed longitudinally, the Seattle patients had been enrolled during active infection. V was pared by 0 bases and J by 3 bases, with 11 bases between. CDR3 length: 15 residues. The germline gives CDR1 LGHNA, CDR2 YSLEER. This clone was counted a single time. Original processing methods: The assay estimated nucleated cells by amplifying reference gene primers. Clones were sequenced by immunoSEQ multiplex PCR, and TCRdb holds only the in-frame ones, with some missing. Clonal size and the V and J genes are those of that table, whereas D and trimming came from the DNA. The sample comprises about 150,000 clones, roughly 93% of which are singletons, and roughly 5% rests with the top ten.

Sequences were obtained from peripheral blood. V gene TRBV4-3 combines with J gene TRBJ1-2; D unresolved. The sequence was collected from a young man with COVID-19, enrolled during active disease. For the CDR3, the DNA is TGCGCCAGCAGCCAAGATCGTGCGAATTACTATGGCTACACCTTC. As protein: CASSQDRANYYGYTF.